The 23 T cell receptor beta chains below all came from one sample that was sequenced in a study of blood T cell repertoires in COVID-19. This table comes from immunoSEQ multiplex PCR, and its TCRdb copy is limited to in-frame clones, with some not included. Of about 41,000 clones detected, about 77% appear once; the ten largest clones hold roughly a quarter. The sequencing sample was made of peripheral blood. These receptors came from a man older than 75 with acute or convalescent COVID-19.

This clone came up once. CDR3 sequence (DNA): TGCGCCAGCAGGTCTGAGTATGAAAGTGGCTACACCTTC. Protein: CASRSEYESGYTF. The rearrangement links TRBV5-1 to TRBJ1-2; D ambiguous. CDR3 size: 13 residues. The V end was cut by 5 bases, the J end by 7 bases, with 15 bases between. CDR1 is SGHRS and CDR2 is YFSETQ in the germline V gene. The full variable domain, its missing parts supplied by reference TRBV5-1 and TRBJ1-2, is KAGVTQTPRYLIKTRGQQVTLSCSPISGHRSVSWYQQTPGQGLQFLFEYFSETQRNKGNFPGRFSGRQFSNSRSEMNVSTLELGDSALYLCASRSEYESGYTFGSGTRLTVV.

The chain is built from TRBV7-9 and TRBJ2-1, with 9 bases fitting TRBD1. This CDR3 contains 15 residues. Germline assignment: CDR1 SEHNR and CDR2 FQNEAQ (reference sequence). After removal of 1 base from V and 6 bases from J, the junction contained 4 bases not matched to a gene. CDR3 region: CASSLVGTGFNEQFF. The CDR3 DNA reads TGTGCCAGCAGCTTAGTAGGGACAGGGTTCAATGAGCAGTTCTTC.

With respect to this clone: Other DNA sequences in the same sample also yield this CDR3. V and J are TRBV6-5 and TRBJ1-1; D is perhaps TRBD1 (6 bases). CDR3 length equals 13 residues. CDR1 is MNHEY, CDR2 SVGAGI, per germline. Trimming shortened V by 6 bases and J by 1 base, and 9 bases separated the two germline ends. The CDR3 here is CASRTTGNTEAFF. CDR3 DNA sequence: TGTGCCAGCAGGACGACAGGGAACACTGAAGCTTTCTTT.

This chain joins TRBV11-2 and TRBJ2-7, with TRBD1 matching 7 bases. Germline V gene sequence: CDR1 SGHAT, CDR2 FQNNGV. J gave up 2 bases and V 0 bases, and 7 bases lay outside the gene matches. The CDR3 length is 16 residues. In DNA, the CDR3 is TGTGCCAGCAGCTTAGAAATGGGCAGGGGGACCTACGAGCAGTACTTC. Translation: CASSLEMGRGTYEQYF.

The rearrangement uses TRBV7-9 and TRBJ2-7, with 9 bases aligning to TRBD2. Trimming removed 0 bases from V and 3 bases from J; junction bases left unmatched: 3. The CDR3 runs to 15 residues. The germline CDR1 and CDR2 sequences are SEHNR and FQNEAQ (reference sequence). The CDR3 protein is CASSLAGSGSYEQYF. In DNA form, the CDR3 reads TGTGCCAGCAGCTTAGCAGGTAGCGGGAGCTACGAGCAGTACTTC.

The chain links TRBV21-1 to TRBJ1-1. TRBV21-1 is classified as a pseudogene. The CDR3 spans 13 residues. CDR3 nucleotides: TGTGCCAGCAGCAAGGGGAGGGGACCTGAAGCTTTCTTT. Protein product: CASSKGRGPEAFF.

The V gene is TRBV15, the J gene TRBJ1-4; D ambiguous. The CDR3 covers 13 residues. Trimming took 1 base from V and 4 from J, leaving 4 bases between them. Germline V gene data show CDR1 as LNHNV and CDR2 as YYDKDF (reference sequence). The CDR3 nucleotides read TGTGCCACCAGCAGAGTTTATAATGAAAAACTGTTTTTT. The encoded protein is CATSRVYNEKLFF.

The chain combines TRBV19 with TRBJ2-2; 9 bases fit TRBD1. V was pared by 7 bases and J by 5 bases, with 8 bases of the junction left unmatched. This CDR3 has 15 residues. Germline CDR1 LNHDA, CDR2 SQIVND (reference sequence). The chain's CDR3 is CASTLGQGGTGELFF. CDR3 DNA: TGTGCCAGTACCCTGGGACAGGGAGGGACCGGGGAGCTGTTTTTT.

This chain connects TRBV6-1 to TRBJ1-2, with 10 bases matching TRBD1. Per the germline V gene, CDR1 is MNHNS and CDR2 is SASEGT. CDR3 length equals 16 residues. The V segment lost 2 bases and the J segment 2 bases; nucleotides outside the gene matches: 5. The CDR3 region has the DNA TGTGCCAGCAGTGAAAGGGGGACAGGGGCGAACTATGGCTACACCTTC. Translated, it gives CASSERGTGANYGYTF.

The chain couples TRBV10-1 to TRBJ2-2; D is ambiguous. Germline CDR1 reads WNHNN; CDR2 reads SYGVQD (reference sequence). V was cut by 0 bases and J by 4 bases, with 6 bases left in between. The CDR3 is made up of 14 amino acids. The CDR3 DNA follows: TGCGCCAGCAGTGAGTCTAGCCCCACCGGGGAGCTGTTTTTT. Its translation is CASSESSPTGELFF.

The rearrangement uses TRBV27 and TRBJ1-2, with TRBD1 matching over 7 bases. Germline V lookup: CDR1 MNHEY, CDR2 SMNVEV (reference sequence). J gave up 4 bases and V 5 bases, and 10 bases lay outside the gene matches. The CDR3 sequence is 15 residues long. The CDR3 loop reads CASSPIDRDPYGYTF. The CDR3 nucleotides are TGTGCCAGCAGTCCCATCGACAGGGATCCCTATGGCTACACCTTC.

This clone was seen a handful of times. Here the CDR3 reads CASSLATRFTGQYF. Written as DNA, the CDR3 is TGTGCCAGCAGCTTAGCGACACGCTTCACCGGGCAGTACTTC. V is TRBV7-9 and J is TRBJ2-7; D remains unclear. This CDR3 contains 14 residues. The germline V gene encodes CDR1 SEHNR and CDR2 FQNEAQ (reference sequence). V was clipped by 0 bases and J by 9 bases, with 15 bases between them.

The J gene is TRBJ1-3, the V gene TRBV5-4; 10 bases agree with TRBD1. The CDR3 runs 15 residues. Germline V gene data show CDR1 as SGHNT and CDR2 as YYREEE (reference sequence). V lost 4 bases to trimming and J lost 4 bases; unmatched junction nucleotides: 5. As DNA, the CDR3 is TGTGCCAGCAGCGGAAGGGACAGGGGCGGAAACACCATATATTTT. Encoded protein: CASSGRDRGGNTIYF.

V and J are TRBV5-1 and TRBJ2-7; TRBD2 is a possible D gene (6 bases). V was pared by 0 bases and J by 0 bases, with 16 bases between. Germline V gives CDR1 SGHRS, CDR2 YFSETQ. The CDR3 contains 17 residues. The CDR3 protein is CASSLAGAGAASYEQYF. CDR3 DNA: TGCGCCAGCAGCTTGGCCGGAGCGGGCGCCGCCTCCTACGAGCAGTACTTC.

This clone was seen more than once but under ten times. The V call is TRBV5-1, the J call TRBJ2-5; D is perhaps TRBD2 (7 bases). Per germline, CDR1 SGHRS and CDR2 YFSETQ. This CDR3 is 14 amino acids long. V lost 1 base and J lost 5, with 12 bases in between. This chain's CDR3 is CASSLTGRGETQYF. The CDR3 DNA reads TGCGCCAGCAGCTTGACAGGGCGGGGGGAGACCCAGTACTTC.

V usage is TRBV14 and J usage is TRBJ1-1; 9 bases are shared with TRBD1. The CDR3 covers 13 residues. The V segment lost 5 bases and the J segment 4 bases; nucleotides outside the gene matches: 2. CDR1 SGHDN and CDR2 FVKESK come from the germline V gene. Here the CDR3 reads CASSRGQGTEAFF. The CDR3 nucleotides read TGTGCCAGCAGCAGGGGACAGGGCACTGAAGCTTTCTTT.

This chain joins TRBV6-6 and TRBJ1-6, with TRBD1 identical over 7 bases. The germline V gene encodes CDR1 MNHNY and CDR2 SVGAGI (reference sequence). Germline trimming cut 6 bases from V and 10 bases from J; bases unmatched to any gene: 15. The CDR3 extends over 16 amino acids. CDR3 amino acids: CASSLSDRETRSPLHF. As DNA, the CDR3 is TGTGCCAGCAGCCTAAGTGACAGGGAAACTAGGTCACCCCTCCACTTT.

A remark on this clone: Sequence at one end of the junction differs from germline and may be a read error. The gene calls are TRBV28 and TRBJ2-3; 13 nucleotides line up with TRBD2. The CDR3 is 17 amino acids. Germline values: CDR1 MDHEN, CDR2 SYDVKM. CDR3 in DNA: TGTGCCAGCAGTCTATGGACTAGCGGGAGTAGCACAGATACGCAGTATTTT. Translation gives CASSLWTSGSSTDTQYF.

The chain joins TRBV3-1 (or the pseudogene TRBV3-2) to TRBJ1-6; TRBD1 matches at 11 bases. Germline CDR1 and CDR2: LGHDT and YNNKEL (reference sequence). V lost 6 bases to trimming and J lost 0 bases; unmatched junction nucleotides: 4. The length of the CDR3 is 17 residues. This CDR3 is CASRRDRGNSYNSPLHF. Written as DNA, the CDR3 is TGTGCCAGCAGGCGGGACAGGGGGAACTCCTATAATTCACCCCTCCACTTT.

Turning to this clone: The same CDR3 also results from other DNA sequences found in this sample. This sequence joins TRBV3-1 (or the pseudogene TRBV3-2) and TRBJ2-3, with TRBD2 as a possible D gene (5 bases). The CDR3 runs 14 residues. In germline, CDR1 is LGHDT, CDR2 YNNKEL (reference sequence). The V and J ends lost 4 bases and 3 bases respectively, with 11 bases between them. This CDR3 is CASSRGGGTDTQYF. The CDR3 DNA follows: TGTGCCAGCAGCCGCGGCGGCGGGACAGATACGCAGTATTTT.

J is TRBJ2-7 and V is TRBV7-2, with 8 bases aligning to TRBD2. V lost 1 base and J lost 4; bases outside the gene matches: 9. Germline V gene data show CDR1 as SGHTA and CDR2 as FQGNSA. The CDR3 is 16 residues long. The CDR3 nucleotides are TGTGCCAGCAGCTTAGGTTCACCGGGACTAGGGTACGAGCAGTACTTC. As protein: CASSLGSPGLGYEQYF.

The chain combines TRBV28 with TRBJ1-5; weak D call: TRBD1 (6 bases). V gave up 1 base and J gave up 9 bases, with 13 bases separating them. The germline V gene encodes CDR1 MDHEN and CDR2 SYDVKM. The CDR3 sequence is 14 residues long. The CDR3 DNA is TGTGCCAGCAGTTTATCAGGGGCCAGTCGGCCCCAGCATTTT. Encoded protein: CASSLSGASRPQHF.

Points on this clone: Within the sample, other DNA sequences also encode this same CDR3. The gene calls are TRBV6-5 and TRBJ2-2; D gene unclear. Trimming stripped 4 bases from V and 4 bases from J, with 4 bases between. Per germline, CDR1 MNHEY and CDR2 SVGAGI. This CDR3 contains 12 residues. CDR3 sequence reads: CASSSRTGELFF. The CDR3, as DNA: TGTGCCAGCAGTTCCCGCACCGGGGAGCTGTTTTTT.